This T cell receptor (beta chain) was captured by sequencing in a study of T-cell reconstitution after alpha-beta-depleted transplantation in children (TCRdb year 2016). General notes on the study: The study quantitatively tracked T-cell immune reconstitution after TCRalphabeta/CD19-depleted allogeneic hematopoietic cell transplantation in children using TCR repertoire profiling.

Comment on this clonotype: The antigen this receptor binds is unknown. Per-base quality was not reported, and no clone a single base away is much larger than it.

Relative to germline, V is 5 bases shorter and J is 5 bases shorter, with 6 bases between their ends. CDR1 is given as DFQATT and CDR2 as SNEGSKA, both from the germline V gene (reference sequence). The CDR3, cysteine through phenylalanine, is 10 amino acids long. Of the read, only the CDR3 DNA is kept; its 30 bases are in frame from base 1. The library came from PCR. Sequenced using an Illumina HiSeq 2500. TCR library preparation used molecular barcoding, with unique molecular identifiers applied to normalize quantification of the TCRbeta repertoire. TCRdb cleaned the public reads at Q25 with fastp, built clones with MiXCR and kept in-frame beta chains. Rows matching on CDR3 protein sequence are summarized as one entry with the most common DNA and genes. The sample has hundreds of thousands of distinct CDR3 sequences on record, more than 8% of them singletons. The top ten constitute about 9.5% of the sample.

The chain is made from TRBV20-1 and TRBJ1-1, with the D segment identity uncertain. Here the sequenced sample was PBMCs from the stem cell graft donor, taken from the stem cell graft. This sequence was found in a human donor who donated a stem cell graft to a child with SCID. At the DNA level, the sequence is TGCAGTGCTGGGTTGACTGAAGCTTTCTTT. Its protein product is CSAGLTEAFF.